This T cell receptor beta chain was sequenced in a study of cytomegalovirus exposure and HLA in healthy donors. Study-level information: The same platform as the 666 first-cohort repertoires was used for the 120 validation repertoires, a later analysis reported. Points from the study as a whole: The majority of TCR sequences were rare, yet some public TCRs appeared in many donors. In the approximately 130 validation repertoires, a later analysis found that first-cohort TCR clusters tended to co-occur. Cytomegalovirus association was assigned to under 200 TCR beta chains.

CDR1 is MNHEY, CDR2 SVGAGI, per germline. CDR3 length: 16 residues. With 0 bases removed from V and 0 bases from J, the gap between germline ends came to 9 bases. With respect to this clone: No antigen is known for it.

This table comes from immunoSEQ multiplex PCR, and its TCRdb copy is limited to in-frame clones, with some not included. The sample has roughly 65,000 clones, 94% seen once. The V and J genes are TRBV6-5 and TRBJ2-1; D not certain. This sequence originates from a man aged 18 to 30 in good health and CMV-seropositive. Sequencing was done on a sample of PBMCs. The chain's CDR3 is CASSYSTVSSYNEQFF. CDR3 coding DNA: TGTGCCAGCAGTTACTCTACAGTAAGCTCCTACAATGAGCAGTTCTTC.